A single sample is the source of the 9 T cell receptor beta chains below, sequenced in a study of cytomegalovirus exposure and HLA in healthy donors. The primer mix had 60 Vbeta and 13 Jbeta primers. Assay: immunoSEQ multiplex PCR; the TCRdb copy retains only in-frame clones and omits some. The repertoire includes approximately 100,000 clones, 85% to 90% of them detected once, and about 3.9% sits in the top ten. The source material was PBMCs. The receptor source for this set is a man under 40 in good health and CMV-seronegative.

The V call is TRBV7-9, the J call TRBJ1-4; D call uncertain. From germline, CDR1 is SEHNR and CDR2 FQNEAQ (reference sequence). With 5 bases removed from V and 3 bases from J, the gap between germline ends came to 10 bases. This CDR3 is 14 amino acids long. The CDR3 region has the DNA TGTGCCAGCAGCAAGGAGGTGGCTAATGAAAAACTGTTTTTT. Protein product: CASSKEVANEKLFF.

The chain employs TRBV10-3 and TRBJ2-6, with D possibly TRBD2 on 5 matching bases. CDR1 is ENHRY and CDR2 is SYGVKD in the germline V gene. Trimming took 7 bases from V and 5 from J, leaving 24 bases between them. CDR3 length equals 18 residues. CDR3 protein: CAIMSPGYELGRANVLTF. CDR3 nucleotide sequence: TGTGCCATCATGAGTCCGGGATACGAGCTTGGCAGGGCCAACGTCCTGACTTTC.

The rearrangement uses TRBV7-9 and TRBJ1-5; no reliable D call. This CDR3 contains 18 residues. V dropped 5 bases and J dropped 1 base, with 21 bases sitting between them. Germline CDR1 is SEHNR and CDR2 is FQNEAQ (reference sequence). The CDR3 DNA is TGTGCCAGCAGCCTCCCCACAGATAAAAGACCAAGCAATCAGCCCCAGCATTTT. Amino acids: CASSLPTDKRPSNQPQHF.

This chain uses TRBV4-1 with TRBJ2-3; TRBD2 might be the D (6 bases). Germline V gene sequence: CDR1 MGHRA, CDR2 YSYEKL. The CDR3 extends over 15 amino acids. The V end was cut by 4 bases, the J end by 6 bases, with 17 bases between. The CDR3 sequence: CASSREPGLSDTQYF. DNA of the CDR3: TGCGCCAGCAGCCGAGAACCGGGACTCTCGGATACGCAGTATTTT.

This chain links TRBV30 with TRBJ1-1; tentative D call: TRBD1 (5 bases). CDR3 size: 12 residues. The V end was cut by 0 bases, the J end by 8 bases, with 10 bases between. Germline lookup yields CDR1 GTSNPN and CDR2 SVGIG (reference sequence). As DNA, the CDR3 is TGTGCCTGGAGTGTAGGGGTAGGGGAAGCTTTCTTT. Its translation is CAWSVGVGEAFF.

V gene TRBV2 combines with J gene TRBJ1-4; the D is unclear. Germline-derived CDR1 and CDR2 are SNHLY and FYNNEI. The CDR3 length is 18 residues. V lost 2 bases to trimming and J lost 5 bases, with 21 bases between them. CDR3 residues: CASSELHRGFSLNEKLFF. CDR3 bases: TGTGCCAGCAGTGAACTTCACAGAGGGTTTTCCCTGAATGAAAAACTGTTTTTT.

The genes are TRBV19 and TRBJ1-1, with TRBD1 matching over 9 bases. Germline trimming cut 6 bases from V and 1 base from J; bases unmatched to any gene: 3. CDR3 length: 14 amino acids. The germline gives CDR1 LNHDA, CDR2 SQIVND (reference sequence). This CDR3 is CASRGQGRNTEAFF. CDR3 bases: TGTGCCAGTAGAGGACAGGGGAGGAACACTGAAGCTTTCTTT.

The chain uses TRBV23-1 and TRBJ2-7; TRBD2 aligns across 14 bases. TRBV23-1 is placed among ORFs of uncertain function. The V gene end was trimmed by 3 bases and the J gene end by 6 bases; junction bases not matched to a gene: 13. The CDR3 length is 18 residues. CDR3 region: CASSQKAIGLAGGREQYF. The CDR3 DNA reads TGCGCCAGCAGTCAGAAAGCCATCGGACTAGCGGGGGGCCGCGAGCAGTACTTC.

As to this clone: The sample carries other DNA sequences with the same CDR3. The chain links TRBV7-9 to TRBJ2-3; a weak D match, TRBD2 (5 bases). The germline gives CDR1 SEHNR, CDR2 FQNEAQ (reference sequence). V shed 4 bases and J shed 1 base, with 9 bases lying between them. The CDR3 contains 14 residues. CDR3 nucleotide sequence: TGTGCCAGCAGCTCCTCCGGGGGCACAGATACGCAGTATTTT. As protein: CASSSSGGTDTQYF.